A selection of T cell receptor beta chains follows, all from one sample in a study of blood T cell repertoires in COVID-19. Assay used: immunoSEQ multiplex PCR; TCRdb lists only in-frame clones, some missing. The table shows approximately 160,000 clones, with about 83% occurring only once. Sequences were obtained from PBMCs or T cells enriched from blood (not recorded which). Receptor source: a woman aged 45-60 years in a cohort exposed to, infected with or recovered from COVID-19 (not recorded which). The CDR3 runs from the conserved cysteine through the conserved F or W. Fields, in order: J gene, D gene, V gene, clone size, CDR3 DNA, CDR3 protein. D genes are given only for firm matches. Clone size is stated in some rows and not others, as once, few, many or a class when expanded.

J: TRBJ2-1
D: -
V: TRBV28
size: -
DNA: TGTGCCAGCATCGGCAATGAGCAGTTCTTC
CDR3: CASIGNEQFF

J: TRBJ2-1
D: TRBD1
V: TRBV6-4
size: few
DNA: TGTGCCAGCAGTGACCCACAGGGGGGTCAGTTCTTC
CDR3: CASSDPQGGQFF

J: TRBJ2-5
D: -
V: TRBV24-1
size: -
DNA: TGTGCCACCAGTGATTTTAAAAAGACCCAGTACTTC
CDR3: CATSDFKKTQYF

J: TRBJ2-2
D: -
V: TRBV9
size: -
DNA: TGTGCCAGCAGCGGACAATTAAACACCGGGGAGCTGTTTTTT
CDR3: CASSGQLNTGELFF

J: TRBJ2-1
D: -
V: TRBV6-2/TRBV6-3
size: -
DNA: TGTGCCAGCAGTTACCAATCTACGCCACCCTACAATGAGCAGTTCTTC
CDR3: CASSYQSTPPYNEQFF

J: TRBJ1-2
D: TRBD1
V: TRBV28
size: -
DNA: TGTGCCAGCAGTCCCGAAGGACAGGGGCTAGGGTCCTATGGCTACACCTTC
CDR3: CASSPEGQGLGSYGYTF

J: TRBJ1-1
D: -
V: TRBV5-1
size: -
DNA: TGCGCCAGCAGCTTTCAGGCGAACACTGAAGCTTTCTTT
CDR3: CASSFQANTEAFF

J: TRBJ1-1
D: -
V: TRBV2
size: -
DNA: TGTGCCAGCAGCGGACAGCAGACTGAAGCTTTCTTT
CDR3: CASSGQQTEAFF

J: TRBJ1-1
D: TRBD1
V: TRBV6-5
size: -
DNA: TGTGCCACCGACCAACACAGGGGGGACACTGAAGCTTTCTTT
CDR3: CATDQHRGDTEAFF

J: TRBJ2-5
D: -
V: TRBV6-5
size: -
DNA: TGTGCCTCCAATGGGGACAAAGAGACCCAGTACTTC
CDR3: CASNGDKETQYF

J: TRBJ1-2
D: -
V: TRBV28
size: -
DNA: TGTGCCAGCAGCTCCGGAGGGACCTATGGCTACACCTTC
CDR3: CASSSGGTYGYTF

J: TRBJ2-3
D: TRBD1
V: TRBV7-9
size: -
DNA: TGTGCCAGCAGCCCCGTCCTGGGACAGCAGGAAGATACGCAGTATTTT
CDR3: CASSPVLGQQEDTQYF